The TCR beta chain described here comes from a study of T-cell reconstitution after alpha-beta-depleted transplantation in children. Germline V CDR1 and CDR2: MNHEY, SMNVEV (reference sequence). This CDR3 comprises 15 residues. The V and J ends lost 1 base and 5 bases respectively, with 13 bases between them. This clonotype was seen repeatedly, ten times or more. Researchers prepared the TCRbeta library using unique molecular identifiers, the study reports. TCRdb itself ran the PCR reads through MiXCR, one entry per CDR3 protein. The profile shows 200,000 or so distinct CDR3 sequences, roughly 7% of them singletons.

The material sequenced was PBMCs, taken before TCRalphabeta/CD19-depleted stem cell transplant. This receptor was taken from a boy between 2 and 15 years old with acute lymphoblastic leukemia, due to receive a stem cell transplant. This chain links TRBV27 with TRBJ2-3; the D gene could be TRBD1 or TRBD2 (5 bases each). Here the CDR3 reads CASSLWGRGEDTQYF. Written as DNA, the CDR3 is TGTGCCAGCAGTTTATGGGGACGAGGAGAAGATACGCAGTATTTT.